A selection of T cell receptor beta chains follows, all from one sample in a study of T cells after posttransplantation cyclophosphamide. Assay used: immunoSEQ multiplex PCR; TCRdb lists only in-frame clones, some missing. The table has some 43,000 clones, less than 95% seen once; the top ten hold roughly 2.5%. This specimen was PBMCs, taken around 58 days after allogeneic stem cell transplant with posttransplant cyclophosphamide. The source of these receptors is a male patient aged 60-70 years who received an allogeneic stem cell transplant from a related donor and was CMV-positive. Some of the T cells might come from the graft donor. The CDR3 runs from the conserved cysteine through the conserved F or W. The order of the fields is J gene, clone size, D gene, V gene, CDR3 DNA, CDR3 protein. D genes are given only for firm matches. Clone size is stated in some rows and not others, as once, few, many or a class when expanded.

TRBJ2-5	.	.	TRBV25-1	TGTGCCAGCAGCATTCATGGGGGGTCGGGAGAGACCCAGTACTTC	CASSIHGGSGETQYF
TRBJ1-2	.	.	TRBV6-5	TGTGCCAGCAGTCCGGGATTCTATGGCTACACCTTC	CASSPGFYGYTF
TRBJ1-2	once	.	TRBV14	TGTGCCAGCAGCTTCGGACAGCGCTATGGCTACACCTTC	CASSFGQRYGYTF
TRBJ1-3	.	TRBD1	TRBV9	TGTGCCAGCAGCGTCGGCGGGACAGCCATGACCACCATATATTTT	CASSVGGTAMTTIYF
TRBJ2-1	.	.	TRBV9	TGTGCCAGCAGCCCGCGGGACTACAATGAGCAGTTCTTC	CASSPRDYNEQFF
TRBJ1-3	.	TRBD1	TRBV19	TGTGCCAGTAAGGGACAGAGCTCTGGAAACACCATATATTTT	CASKGQSSGNTIYF
TRBJ1-2	.	TRBD1	TRBV6-6	TGTGCCAGCAGTACGGGACAGGGATCTGGCGGCTACACCTTC	CASSTGQGSGGYTF
TRBJ1-1	.	.	TRBV7-8	TGTGCCAGCAGCCTTCAACAGTATATGAACACTGAAGCTTTCTTT	CASSLQQYMNTEAFF
TRBJ1-2	once	.	TRBV4-1	TGCGCCAGCAGCCCAGCCGTGGGGGCCGGTGGCTACACCTTC	CASSPAVGAGGYTF
TRBJ2-2	.	.	TRBV5-1	TGCGCCAGCAGCTTGGTGGGCCTTAGCACCGGGGAGCTGTTTTTT	CASSLVGLSTGELFF
TRBJ2-5	.	TRBD2	TRBV7-6	TGTGCCAGCACCCAGTCCCGGGCGGGGGGCGCGGAGACCCAGTACTTC	CASTQSRAGGAETQYF
TRBJ1-2	.	.	TRBV29-1	TGCAGCGTTGAAGAGCGGGAACCTCACTATGGCTACACCTTC	CSVEEREPHYGYTF
TRBJ2-1	once	TRBD2	TRBV7-2	TGTGCCAGCAGCTTCATAGCGGGGGTCTCCTACAATGAGCAGTTCTTC	CASSFIAGVSYNEQFF
TRBJ1-3	.	TRBD1	TRBV5-1	TGCGCCAGCAGCTTCGGGACAGCCTCTGGAAACACCATATATTTT	CASSFGTASGNTIYF
TRBJ1-2	.	.	TRBV7-6	TGTGCCAGCAGCTCCACAGGGTTGTACTATGGCTACACCTTC	CASSSTGLYYGYTF
TRBJ1-2	.	TRBD1	TRBV7-2	TGTGCCAGCAGCAAATCCGGGACAGCGGCTTATGGCTACACCTTC	CASSKSGTAAYGYTF
TRBJ2-2	.	.	TRBV2	TGTGCCAGCAGTCAGGGCATTGTAGGCACCGGGGAGCTGTTTTTT	CASSQGIVGTGELFF
TRBJ2-1	.	TRBD2	TRBV4-1	TGCGCCAGCGCGCGGGGGGGCCTTTACAATGAGCAGTTCTTC	CASARGGLYNEQFF
TRBJ1-2	.	.	TRBV5-6	TGTGCCAGCAGCTTGTATCCCGATGGCTACACCTTC	CASSLYPDGYTF
TRBJ1-5	.	TRBD1	TRBV19	TGTGCCAGTACCCTGGACAGCAGGGGGTCCAATCAGCCCCAGCATTTT	CASTLDSRGSNQPQHF
TRBJ2-5	.	TRBD2	TRBV2	TGTGCCAGCAGCGGACCCCTTAGGACTAGCGGTAAAGAGACCCAGTACTTC	CASSGPLRTSGKETQYF
TRBJ2-1	.	.	TRBV5-1	TGCGCCAGCAGCTTGTCCAGGGGCGGCAATGAGCAGTTCTTC	CASSLSRGGNEQFF
TRBJ2-1	.	.	TRBV10-3	TGTGCCATCAGTGAAATGCGCAATGAGCAGTTCTTC	CAISEMRNEQFF
TRBJ1-1	.	.	TRBV19	TGTGCCAGTAGTATAGGGGGGGAAAGCACTGAAGCTTTCTTT	CASSIGGESTEAFF
TRBJ2-5	.	.	TRBV29-1	TGCAGCGTTGAGGTCGGTCACCAAGAGACCCAGTACTTC	CSVEVGHQETQYF
TRBJ2-2	.	TRBD2	TRBV2	TGTGCCAGTTTACTAGCGGGGGATTTCACCGGGGAGCTGTTTTTT	CASLLAGDFTGELFF
TRBJ1-6	.	.	TRBV6-1	TGTGCCAGCAGCGCCGGTCCCTATAATTCACCCCTCCACTTT	CASSAGPYNSPLHF
TRBJ1-2	few	TRBD1	TRBV25-1	TGTGCCAGCCTTCGGACAGGGGACTATGGCTACACCTTC	CASLRTGDYGYTF
TRBJ1-5	few	.	TRBV2	TGTGCCATCAGGGTCGGGAGCAATCAGCCCCAGCATTTT	CAIRVGSNQPQHF
TRBJ2-5	.	TRBD2	TRBV5-4	TGTGCCAGCAGCCCAATTTGGACTAGCGGGGGGGATGAGGCCCAGTACTTC	CASSPIWTSGGDEAQYF
TRBJ2-2	.	.	TRBV6-6	TGTGCCAGCAGTTACTTGGGAGGCACCGGGGAGCTGTTTTTT	CASSYLGGTGELFF
TRBJ2-3	.	.	TRBV4-1	TGCGCCAGCAGCCGAGGACTATCGGATACGCAGTATTTT	CASSRGLSDTQYF
TRBJ2-1	.	TRBD2	TRBV10-3	TGTGCCATCAGGGGGACTAGCGGGGACTCCTACAATGAGCAGTTCTTC	CAIRGTSGDSYNEQFF
TRBJ1-6	.	.	TRBV10-2	TGCGCCAGCAGTGGCTCGGGGGGCGATTCACCCCTCCACTTT	CASSGSGGDSPLHF
TRBJ1-2	.	.	TRBV29-1	TGCAGCGTGGGGACACCTAACTATGGCTACACCTTC	CSVGTPNYGYTF
TRBJ2-1	.	TRBD1	TRBV18	TGTGCCAGCTCACCACCGGGACAGGGTAGCTACAATGAGCAGTTCTTC	CASSPPGQGSYNEQFF
TRBJ1-5	.	.	TRBV4-1	TGCGCCAGCAGAACGGAGTACGGCAATCAGCCCCAGCATTTT	CASRTEYGNQPQHF
TRBJ2-7	.	.	TRBV5-6	TGTGCCAGCAGCGCGGACATCACCTACGAGCAGTACTTC	CASSADITYEQYF
TRBJ1-1	.	.	TRBV7-9	TGTGCCAGCAGCATACAGGGGAACACTGAAGCTTTCTTT	CASSIQGNTEAFF
TRBJ2-4	.	TRBD1	TRBV4-1	TGCGCCAGCAGCCCCAACCAGGGGGCTGGCTACATTCAGTACTTC	CASSPNQGAGYIQYF
TRBJ1-2	once	TRBD1	TRBV27	TGTGCCAGCAGTACCTCGGACAGGGGGCGCCGTGGCTACACCTTC	CASSTSDRGRRGYTF
TRBJ1-2	.	TRBD1	TRBV9	TGTGCCAGCAGCTCGGTGGGGACAGGCCTCTATGGCTACACCTTC	CASSSVGTGLYGYTF
TRBJ1-2	.	.	TRBV19	TGTGCCAGTAGTGCAAGACAGGCCCAAAACTATGGCTACACCTTC	CASSARQAQNYGYTF
TRBJ1-1	.	.	TRBV19	TGTGCCAGTAGTATGCCACAGGGATATGGTGAAGCTTTCTTT	CASSMPQGYGEAFF
TRBJ1-1	.	.	TRBV29-1	TGCAGCGTTGAGGACAGCACTGAAGCTTTCTTT	CSVEDSTEAFF
TRBJ2-5	.	.	TRBV12-5	TGTGCTAGTGGTCCGGAAACAGGAGATCTAGAGACCCAGTACTTC	CASGPETGDLETQYF
TRBJ2-5	.	TRBD2	TRBV4-2	TGTGCCAGCAGCCAAGACACTAGCGGGGGGGAGGGGGAGACCCAGTACTTC	CASSQDTSGGEGETQYF
TRBJ2-5	.	TRBD2	TRBV5-8	TGTGCCAGCAGCGACCCTGGGGGGGGAAGGCTGTCAGAGACCCAGTACTTC	CASSDPGGGRLSETQYF
TRBJ2-5	.	.	TRBV27	TGTGCCAGCAGTTTATTATTTGGGCAGCAAGAGACCCAGTACTTC	CASSLLFGQQETQYF
TRBJ2-1	.	TRBD2	TRBV7-9	TGTGCCAGCAGCAGCCGGGGGGGGTCCGATGAGCAGTTCTTC	CASSSRGGSDEQFF
TRBJ1-5	.	.	TRBV4-2	TGTGCCAGCAGCCAAGATAGCGGGGTTAGCAATCAGCCCCAGCATTTT	CASSQDSGVSNQPQHF
TRBJ2-5	.	.	TRBV9	TGTGCCAGCAGCGTTAGTCTGGCGGGGACGTACCAAGAGACCCAGTACTTC	CASSVSLAGTYQETQYF
TRBJ1-2	.	.	TRBV6-1	TGTGCCAGCAGTATAGGGGACTATGGCTACACCTTC	CASSIGDYGYTF
TRBJ2-5	.	TRBD1	TRBV20-1	TGCAGTGCTAGAGAATGGACAGGGGAGTACTTC	CSAREWTGEYF
TRBJ2-1	.	.	TRBV27	TGTGCCAGCAGGACCCAACAGGCCCATCCCTACAATGAGCAGTTCTTC	CASRTQQAHPYNEQFF
TRBJ1-1	.	.	TRBV7-8	TGTGCCAGCAGCTCGCAGGGTAACACTGAAGCTTTCTTT	CASSSQGNTEAFF
TRBJ1-1	.	.	TRBV4-2	TGTGCCAGCAGCAGGGGATTGGACACTGAAGCTTTCTTT	CASSRGLDTEAFF
TRBJ1-2	.	TRBD1	TRBV6-1	TGTGCCAGCAGGGGACAGGGGGCGACTATCGGCTACACCTTC	CASRGQGATIGYTF
TRBJ2-7	.	TRBD1	TRBV13	TGTGCCAGCAGCCCCGGACAGGGTTCCTACGAGCAGTACTTC	CASSPGQGSYEQYF